Described below is a single T cell receptor (beta chain) sequence and its context. The antigen remains unidentified. Germline V gene data show CDR1 as MDHEN and CDR2 as SYDVKM. The CDR3 length is 16 residues. V gave up 7 bases and J gave up 3 bases, with 19 bases separating them. This sample was included in a study of cytotoxic CD8 clonotypes in ibrutinib-treated CLL. Looking at the study overall: Outcomes included approximately 24 partial and 2 complete responses; after median 68 months, 14 stayed remitted and 12 progressed. Across samples, productive templates numbered a few hundred thousand and productive rearrangements reached some 94,000 on average. Whole-study findings and limits: Sustained-remission patients were sampled at different times than progressing patients were.

Target depth was 1 in 200,000 to 1 in 1 million T cells, about 10x per clonotype. Only in-frame clones appear in the TCRdb table, and some are missing; sequencing was by immunoSEQ multiplex PCR. The sample lists roughly 250,000 clones, less than 75% occurring once. This TCR was sampled from a human donor with chronic lymphocytic leukemia. V usage is TRBV28 and J usage is TRBJ1-5, with D unresolved. Specimen: PBMCs, collected after 24 months of ibrutinib treatment. In DNA, the CDR3 is TGTGCCAGCACCTACCCCTCAGGCGCGATCAATCAGCCCCAGCATTTT. This encodes CASTYPSGAINQPQHF.